The 7 T cell receptor beta chains below come from one sample, sequenced in a study of blood T cells in healthy people across ages (dated by TCRdb to 2014 to 2015). The library relied on 5' RACE. The sequencer listed for this sample is Illumina HiSeq 2500. A second PCR of roughly 7 to 11 cycles was performed with a sample-barcoded 5' primer and a J-beta primer mix. TCRdb handled the public reads itself, with Q25 trimming in fastp and clone calling in MiXCR, and kept productive beta chains. Rows merge per CDR3 protein into single entries with the most common DNA and genes. In all, the sample holds almost 550,000 distinct CDR3 sequences, and approximately 25% of those were seen once. The ten most abundant clones make up under 9% of the sample. These data also formed part of another study, on T cells of mothers and their children.

Material: blood. The receptors shown here come from a boy aged 5-17 years in good health.

This clonotype appeared a few times. The chain combines TRBV20-1 with TRBJ1-1; D is possibly TRBD1 (5 bases). The CDR3 contains 14 residues. The germline V and J ends were trimmed by 0 bases and 4 bases, with 12 bases remaining between them. The germline CDR1 and CDR2 sequences are DFQATT and SNEGSKA (reference sequence). CDR3: CSARDNFGGTEAFF. CDR3 DNA sequence: TGCAGTGCTAGAGATAACTTTGGGGGCACTGAAGCTTTCTTT.

A word on this clonotype: Its ends do not fully match the called genes, so a read error is possible. This chain links TRBV4-3 with TRBJ2-1; 9 nucleotides align to TRBD2. Germline V gene lookup returns CDR1 LGHNA and CDR2 YSLEER. The CDR3 spans 17 residues. CDR3 in DNA: TGCGCCGGCAGCCAAGGTGTGTCGACTAGCGGCTACAATGAGCAGTTCTTC. The encoded protein is CAGSQGVSTSGYNEQFF.

The chain uses TRBV18 and TRBJ1-3; possible D gene TRBD1, 5 bases. This CDR3 has 15 residues. The germline V gene has CDR1 KGHSH and CDR2 LQKENI. Deletions cut 3 bases from V and 4 bases from J, with 13 bases between. Here the CDR3 DNA reads TGTGCCAGCTCACCCGACAGATTCACGGGAAACACCATATATTTT. It is translated as CASSPDRFTGNTIYF.

The rearrangement links TRBV7-2 to TRBJ2-6; maybe TRBD1 (5 bases). Germline values: CDR1 SGHTA, CDR2 FQGNSA. This CDR3 is 18 amino acids long. V lost 2 bases to trimming and J lost 7 bases, with 21 bases between them. The CDR3 DNA sequence: TGTGCCAGCAGCTTATCGTCAGGGTTGAGCTTGATAGCCAACGTCCTGACTTTC. Its translation: CASSLSSGLSLIANVLTF.

The V call is TRBV28, the J call TRBJ2-7; TRBD2 aligns across 10 bases. The CDR3 consists of 17 residues. Germline lookup yields CDR1 MDHEN and CDR2 SYDVKM. V trimming: 5 bases; J trimming: 4 bases; junction bases outside the gene matches: 14. The CDR3 spells CASSLLPSAGGPYEQYF. The CDR3 DNA is TGTGCCAGCAGTCTTCTTCCCTCAGCGGGAGGGCCTTACGAGCAGTACTTC.

Concerning this clonotype itself: One end of the junction varies from germline; a read error may be responsible. V usage is TRBV7-3 and J usage is TRBJ2-1; 7 bases agree with TRBD2. This CDR3 has 11 residues. Germline values: CDR1 SGHTA, CDR2 FQGTGA. CDR3 sequence (DNA): TGTGCCAGCAGCCCTGGGACTACAAGTTACTTC. Protein sequence: CASSPGTTSYF.

The V gene is TRBV11-2, the J gene TRBJ1-2; weak D call: TRBD1 (6 bases). Per the germline V gene, CDR1 is SGHAT and CDR2 is FQNNGV. The germline V and J ends were trimmed by 5 bases and 0 bases, with 13 bases remaining between them. The CDR3 totals 15 residues. The CDR3 nucleotides read TGTGCCAGCAGCAAACGGGACATTTCTAACTATGGCTACACCTTC. This sequence encodes CASSKRDISNYGYTF.